This is a list of T cell receptor beta chains from one sample in a study of a mutant IDH1 vaccine in newly diagnosed glioma. Data came from immunoSEQ multiplex PCR; TCRdb stores just in-frame clones and leaves some out. The sample carries about 72,000 clones, almost 85% recorded once. Their specific antigens are unknown. Sequencing was performed on PBMCs, taken from a glioma patient whose treatment included an IDH1 peptide vaccine. The receptor source for this set is a man between 18 and 29 years old with glioma. CDR3s include the opening cysteine and the closing phenylalanine or tryptophan. D genes are given only for firm matches. Only some rows state a clone size, as once, few, many or a class for expanded clones.

>NA|once|TRBV29-1|TRBJ1-2
TGCAGCGTTGAAGATTGGCAGGGAGAGTCACTCGAGTGGGGCTACACCTTC
CSVEDWQGESLEWGYTF
>NA|NA|TRBV7-8|TRBJ1-1
TGTGCCAGCAGCGCCGAATTTGGGTGGAACACTGAAGCTTTCTTT
CASSAEFGWNTEAFF
>NA|NA|TRBV6-4|TRBJ2-3
TGTGCCAGCAGTTCAATCTACACAGTCTGGGACACAGATACGCAGTATTTT
CASSSIYTVWDTDTQYF
>NA|NA|TRBV27|TRBJ1-6
TGTGCCAGCAGTTTGGGGGGGGTTCGCTCACCCCTCCACTTT
CASSLGGVRSPLHF
>TRBD1|NA|TRBV9|TRBJ1-1
TGTGCCAGCAGCCCGGGGTTGACAGGGACGAACACTGAAGCTTTCTTT
CASSPGLTGTNTEAFF
>NA|NA|TRBV15|TRBJ2-2
TGTGCCACCAGCAGTTTACATCCTACCGGGGAGCTGTTTTTT
CATSSLHPTGELFF
>NA|NA|TRBV7-3|TRBJ1-1
TGTGCCAGCAGTGCAGGGCAGAACACTGAAGCTTTCTTT
CASSAGQNTEAFF
>NA|NA|TRBV28|TRBJ1-5
TGTGCCAGCAGTTTAAATTACCAGCCCCAGCATTTT
CASSLNYQPQHF
>TRBD1|NA|TRBV9|TRBJ2-7
TGTGCCAGCAGCGTCGGGACAGGGGCCTACGAGCAGTACTTC
CASSVGTGAYEQYF
>TRBD1|NA|TRBV6-5|TRBJ2-7
TGTGCCAGCAGTAGGACAGGGTGGAACGAGCAGTACTTC
CASSRTGWNEQYF
>NA|NA|TRBV18|TRBJ2-4
TGTGCCAGCTCATTGGGCAGGGCCAAAAACATTCAGTACTTC
CASSLGRAKNIQYF
>NA|NA|TRBV29-1|TRBJ1-5
TGCAGCGTTTCTCTAGGGGGCAATCAGCCCCAGCATTTT
CSVSLGGNQPQHF
>TRBD1|NA|TRBV9|TRBJ1-5
TGTGCCAGCAGCTCCGGGACAGGGGGCAGGAACAATCAGCCCCAGCATTTT
CASSSGTGGRNNQPQHF
>NA|NA|TRBV20-1|TRBJ2-7
TGCAGTTGCGCAGGTCATCACGAGCAGTACTTC
CSCAGHHEQYF
>NA|NA|TRBV5-6|TRBJ1-1
TGTGCCAGCAGCTTGGGGGGGCGAGGGACTGAAGCTTTCTTT
CASSLGGRGTEAFF
>NA|once|TRBV29-1|TRBJ2-2
TGCAGCGTTACGGGACGGAACACCGGGGAGCTGTTTTTT
CSVTGRNTGELFF
>TRBD1|NA|TRBV7-9|TRBJ1-3
TGTGCCAGCAGGAACTACAGGGGACTCTCGAGCTCTGGGAACACCATATATTTT
CASRNYRGLSSSGNTIYF
>NA|NA|TRBV5-6|TRBJ2-1
TGTGCCAGCTATTTAAGGGGCTACAATGAGCAGTTCTTC
CASYLRGYNEQFF
>NA|NA|TRBV7-2|TRBJ1-6
TGTGCCAGCAGCCAGCCCTCTCGTTCACCCCTCCACTTT
CASSQPSRSPLHF
>NA|NA|TRBV4-2|TRBJ1-4
TGTGCCAGCAGCCAAGCGGCATTTGCAACTAATGAAAAACTGTTTTTT
CASSQAAFATNEKLFF
>NA|NA|TRBV2|TRBJ2-1
TGTGCCAGCAGTGAAGCGAGTGTAGTCGATGAGCAGTTCTTC
CASSEASVVDEQFF
>NA|NA|TRBV28|TRBJ2-7
TGTGCCAGCAGGTTGAGGGCCCCCTACGAGCAGTACTTC
CASRLRAPYEQYF
>NA|NA|TRBV28|TRBJ2-1
TGTGCCAGCACCCAGGCGGACTTATACAATGAGCAGTTCTTC
CASTQADLYNEQFF
>TRBD2|NA|TRBV6-5|TRBJ2-1
TGTGCCAGCAGCCTGGGACTAGGTAGGAATGAGCAGTTCTTC
CASSLGLGRNEQFF
>NA|NA|TRBV19|TRBJ2-7
TGTGCCAGTAGTATTGAACTGAGGGGGAGGCAGTACTTC
CASSIELRGRQYF
>NA|NA|TRBV6-5|TRBJ1-4
TGTGCCAGCAGTTACTCGCCGGGGGAAAAACTGTTTTTT
CASSYSPGEKLFF
>TRBD1|NA|TRBV5-4|TRBJ2-2
TGTGCCAGCAGCTACCGGGACAGGGCCACCGGGGAGCTGTTTTTT
CASSYRDRATGELFF
>NA|NA|TRBV19|TRBJ2-1
TGTGCCAGTAGCCCCCTTAAGGGAGTGGGCAATGAGCAGTTCTTC
CASSPLKGVGNEQFF
>NA|once|TRBV19|TRBJ2-5
TGTGCCAGTAGTATTGGCGGGACTTTGAAGACCCAGTACTTC
CASSIGGTLKTQYF
>NA|NA|TRBV15|TRBJ2-7
TGTGCCACCAGCATCAGACAGCCCGAGTACGAGCAGTACTTC
CATSIRQPEYEQYF
>NA|few|TRBV19|TRBJ1-5
TGTGCCAGTAGTATCGTATCTAGCAATCAGCCCCAGCATTTT
CASSIVSSNQPQHF
>NA|once|TRBV7-2|TRBJ2-7
TGTGCCAGCAGCTCCAGGACGGCCTACGAGCAGTACTTC
CASSSRTAYEQYF
>TRBD1|NA|TRBV7-8|TRBJ1-2
TGTGCCAGCAGCTTGGACAGGGGCTATGGCTACACCTTC
CASSLDRGYGYTF
>TRBD2|NA|TRBV10-3|TRBJ2-5
TGTGCCATTACCACTCGCCGCCGCGGGGGTGGAAAAGAGACCCAGTACTTC
CAITTRRRGGGKETQYF
>NA|NA|TRBV14|TRBJ2-5
TGTGCCAGCAGCCAAGCGAGGACGTACCAAGAGACCCAGTACTTC
CASSQARTYQETQYF
>TRBD2|NA|TRBV5-7|TRBJ2-7
TGTGCCAGCAGCTTGCATAGCGGGACCTCCTACGAGCAGTACTTC
CASSLHSGTSYEQYF
>NA|NA|TRBV7-2|TRBJ1-1
TGTGCCAGCAGCTTTGGTGCGTTAGGGGCTTTCTTT
CASSFGALGAFF
>TRBD2|NA|TRBV6-1|TRBJ2-5
TGTGCCAGCAGTGAGGGAGGGCAACTAGCCCGGATTGGAGAGACCCAGTACTTC
CASSEGGQLARIGETQYF
>NA|NA|TRBV4-1|TRBJ1-5
TGCGCCAGCAGCCTGTATATCGGGGCCGGTCAGCCCCAGCATTTT
CASSLYIGAGQPQHF
>NA|NA|TRBV9|TRBJ1-2
TGTGCCAGTTCCACAGGGTTTCCCTATGGCTACACCTTC
CASSTGFPYGYTF
>TRBD1|NA|TRBV27|TRBJ1-6
TGTGCCAGCGGCCGACAGGGTCAGAATTCACCCCTCCACTTT
CASGRQGQNSPLHF
>NA|few|TRBV4-1|TRBJ1-6
TGCGCCAGCAGCCAAGACCGCGGATTTCGTAATTCACCCCTCCACTTT
CASSQDRGFRNSPLHF
>NA|NA|TRBV4-2|TRBJ2-4
TGTGCCAGCAGCCAGGGACATAATATAGCCAAAAACATTCAGTACTTC
CASSQGHNIAKNIQYF
>NA|once|TRBV19|TRBJ1-3
TGTGCCTCGTCGAGGACCTCTGGAAACACCATATATTTT
CASSRTSGNTIYF
>NA|NA|TRBV29-1|TRBJ2-2
TGCAGCGTTGACAGGGCTAACACCGGGGAGCTGTTTTTT
CSVDRANTGELFF
>TRBD1|NA|TRBV9|TRBJ2-1
TGTGCCAGCAGTCCGGGACAGAATTGGGCATTGGACAATGAGCAGTTCTTC
CASSPGQNWALDNEQFF
>TRBD1|NA|TRBV2|TRBJ1-1
TGTGCCAGCAGTGAAGCGGGAATTGCTGCGGACAGGGTCGAGAACACTGAAGCTTTCTTT
CASSEAGIAADRVENTEAFF
>NA|few|TRBV30|TRBJ1-1
TGTGCCTGGAGTGTTGGGCGGCGGAGGGACACTGAAGCTTTCTTT
CAWSVGRRRDTEAFF
>NA|NA|TRBV10-2|TRBJ2-2
TGCGCCAGCAGTGAGTTTAGCATGGCGAACACCGGGGAGCTGTTTTTT
CASSEFSMANTGELFF
>TRBD2|NA|TRBV30|TRBJ2-2
TGTGCCTGGAGGGGACTAGCGGACACCGGGGAGCTGTTTTTT
CAWRGLADTGELFF
>NA|NA|TRBV5-1|TRBJ2-2
TGCGCCAGCAGCCGGGACACCGCCACCGGGGAGCTGTTTTTT
CASSRDTATGELFF
>TRBD2|NA|TRBV5-4|TRBJ2-7
TGTGCCAGCAGCTCCCGGGCGGGAGAAACGGTCGAGCAGTACTTC
CASSSRAGETVEQYF
>TRBD1|NA|TRBV27|TRBJ1-4
TGTGCCAGCAGTTCGCCTCAGGGCAGGGGGAATGAAAAACTGTTTTTT
CASSSPQGRGNEKLFF
>NA|NA|TRBV7-9|TRBJ1-4
TGTGCCAGCAGCCCCTTCAGGGGTGAAAAACTGTTTTTT
CASSPFRGEKLFF